A selection of T cell receptor beta chains follows, all from one sample in a study of glioma-infiltrating T cells after dendritic cell vaccination. Generated by immunoSEQ multiplex PCR, the TCRdb table keeps only in-frame clones and is missing some. The table has roughly 100,000 clones, nearly 90% seen once. The sample in question was blood, obtained after dendritic cell vaccination. These receptors all come from a human donor with glioblastoma. Each CDR3 is given with its conserved first and last residue. Each record gives: CDR3 length, D gene, clone size, V gene, J gene, CDR3 protein, CDR3 DNA. A D gene is named only where the DNA matches it firmly. Clone size is stated in some rows and not others, as once, few, many or a class when expanded.

>15|NA|NA|TRBV18|TRBJ1-2
CASSPVDRPNYGYTF
TGTGCCAGCTCACCGGTGGACAGACCCAACTATGGCTACACCTTC
>14|TRBD1|NA|TRBV2|TRBJ2-1
CASRGQGAYNEQFF
TGTGCCAGCCGCGGACAGGGGGCCTACAATGAGCAGTTCTTC
>12|TRBD2|NA|TRBV2|TRBJ2-7
CASSVGGSEQYF
TGTGCCAGCAGTGTGGGGGGGTCGGAGCAGTACTTC
>15|TRBD1|NA|TRBV27|TRBJ2-5
CASSSGTGGLETQYF
TGTGCCAGCAGTTCGGGGACAGGGGGCTTAGAGACCCAGTACTTC
>16|TRBD1|NA|TRBV5-1|TRBJ2-7
CASSPDPGTGSYEQYF
TGCGCCAGCAGCCCGGATCCCGGGACAGGGTCCTACGAGCAGTACTTC
>13|NA|NA|TRBV10-2|TRBJ2-7
CASSESIGEEQYF
TGCGCCAGCAGTGAGTCGATCGGTGAGGAGCAGTACTTC
>15|NA|NA|TRBV6-6|TRBJ1-6
CASSYVRVGFSPLHF
TGTGCCAGCAGTTACGTCAGGGTAGGCTTTTCACCCCTCCACTTT
>13|NA|NA|TRBV6-6|TRBJ2-7
CASTKPEAYEQYF
TGTGCCAGCACCAAGCCTGAGGCCTACGAGCAGTACTTC
>15|TRBD2|few|TRBV5-4|TRBJ2-1
CASSPTSGSSDEQFF
TGTGCCAGCAGCCCTACTAGCGGGAGCAGCGATGAGCAGTTCTTC
>13|NA|NA|TRBV19|TRBJ1-1
CASSIGGWRGDFF
TGTGCCAGTAGTATCGGGGGTTGGAGGGGCGATTTCTTT
>18|NA|NA|TRBV12-5|TRBJ2-7
CASGFMFGRTDDIYEQYF
TGTGCTAGTGGTTTCATGTTTGGGCGAACCGACGACATCTACGAGCAGTACTTC
>13|NA|NA|TRBV19|TRBJ1-2
CASASALNYGYTF
TGTGCCAGCGCCTCGGCACTAAACTATGGCTACACCTTC
>19|TRBD1|NA|TRBV19|TRBJ1-2
CASSLSLRDRGIPHYGYTF
TGTGCCAGTAGTCTTAGCCTCCGGGACAGGGGCATCCCCCACTATGGCTACACCTTC
>16|TRBD2|NA|TRBV5-1|TRBJ2-3
CASSVAGVTSTDTQYF
TGCGCCAGCAGTGTAGCGGGAGTAACTAGCACAGATACGCAGTATTTT
>14|NA|once|TRBV7-2|TRBJ1-1
CASSSQGEGAEAFF
TGTGCCAGCAGCTCACAAGGGGAAGGCGCTGAAGCTTTCTTT
>13|TRBD2|NA|TRBV18|TRBJ2-1
CASSGGKYNEQFF
TGTGCCAGCTCCGGGGGGAAGTACAATGAGCAGTTCTTC
>15|NA|few|TRBV6-1|TRBJ2-3
CASSEGAGSTDTQYF
TGTGCCAGCAGTGAAGGGGCAGGCAGCACAGATACGCAGTATTTT
>15|NA|NA|TRBV5-1|TRBJ2-3
CASSFSSSDTDTQYF
TGCGCCAGCAGCTTTTCGAGTAGTGACACAGATACGCAGTATTTT
>13|NA|NA|TRBV27|TRBJ2-7
CASSWGTSYEQYF
TGTGCCAGCAGTTGGGGCACTTCCTACGAGCAGTACTTC
>15|TRBD2|NA|TRBV5-1|TRBJ2-6
CASSLGGAGANVLTF
TGCGCCAGCAGCCTTGGGGGGGCTGGGGCCAACGTCCTGACTTTC
>13|NA|NA|TRBV6-1|TRBJ1-1
CASTEGWNTEAFF
TGTGCCAGCACCGAGGGTTGGAACACTGAAGCTTTCTTT
>15|TRBD1|NA|TRBV30|TRBJ1-2
CAWSTGGQANYGYTF
TGTGCCTGGTCAACAGGGGGCCAAGCTAACTATGGCTACACCTTC
>13|NA|once|TRBV5-1|TRBJ2-3
CASSFGGTDTQYF
TGCGCCAGCAGCTTCGGAGGCACAGATACGCAGTATTTT
>17|TRBD1|NA|TRBV14|TRBJ1-6
CASSRAQGIINNSPLHF
TGTGCCAGCAGCCGGGCACAGGGGATAATTAATAATTCACCCCTCCACTTT
>14|TRBD2|NA|TRBV5-6|TRBJ2-3
CASSSSGTTDTQYF
TGTGCCAGCAGCTCCAGCGGGACCACAGATACGCAGTATTTT
>13|NA|NA|TRBV5-1|TRBJ1-1
CASSPQGFSEAFF
TGCGCCAGCAGCCCTCAGGGTTTCTCTGAAGCTTTCTTT
>15|NA|few|TRBV10-3|TRBJ1-1
CAISDRQGRDTEAFF
TGTGCCATCAGTGACAGGCAGGGGAGGGACACTGAAGCTTTCTTT
>14|TRBD1|NA|TRBV25-1|TRBJ1-4
CASNPGQTNEKLFF
TGTGCCAGCAATCCGGGACAGACTAATGAAAAACTGTTTTTT
>16|NA|NA|TRBV5-6|TRBJ2-1
CASSLAGAKAYNEQFF
TGTGCCAGCAGCTTGGCAGGGGCCAAGGCCTACAATGAGCAGTTCTTC
>16|TRBD2|NA|TRBV9|TRBJ2-2
CASSPRTSGNTGELFF
TGTGCCAGCAGCCCACGGACTAGCGGGAACACCGGGGAGCTGTTTTTT
>17|NA|once|TRBV27|TRBJ1-6
CASSPAAGRSYNSPLHF
TGTGCCAGCAGTCCGGCGGCAGGGCGCTCCTATAATTCACCCCTCCACTTT
>13|NA|NA|TRBV25-1|TRBJ1-4
CASRMQSNEKLFF
TGTGCCAGCAGGATGCAGTCTAATGAAAAACTGTTTTTT
>15|NA|NA|TRBV5-6|TRBJ2-7
CASSRDPGDSYEQYF
TGTGCCAGCAGCCGTGACCCGGGAGACTCCTACGAGCAGTACTTC
>14|TRBD1|NA|TRBV5-1|TRBJ2-3
CASSVGQGTDTQYF
TGCGCCAGCAGCGTGGGACAGGGTACAGATACGCAGTATTTT
>15|TRBD1|NA|TRBV7-2|TRBJ1-5
CASSLGATGYQPQHF
TGTGCCAGCAGCTTAGGCGCGACAGGGTATCAGCCCCAGCATTTT
>16|TRBD1|NA|TRBV27|TRBJ1-1
CASSRTGTAMNTEAFF
TGTGCCAGCAGTCGGACAGGGACGGCGATGAACACTGAAGCTTTCTTT
>16|TRBD1|NA|TRBV7-8|TRBJ1-3
CASRSTGQGSGNTIYF
TGTGCCAGCAGGTCTACCGGACAGGGCTCTGGAAACACCATATATTTT
>12|NA|NA|TRBV19|TRBJ2-7
CASSNQGYEQYF
TGTGCCAGTAGTAACCAGGGTTACGAGCAGTACTTC
>14|NA|NA|TRBV25-1|TRBJ2-7
CASSDSGVRGEQYF
TGTGCCAGCAGTGACTCGGGGGTCCGAGGGGAGCAGTACTTC
>16|NA|NA|TRBV18|TRBJ2-7
CASSRDSGLNGYEQYF
TGTGCCAGCTCAAGGGACTCGGGACTGAATGGGTACGAGCAGTACTTC
>12|NA|NA|TRBV6-1|TRBJ1-2
CASSESRYGYTF
TGTGCCAGCAGTGAAAGCCGATATGGCTACACCTTC
>14|NA|NA|TRBV18|TRBJ1-2
CASSPSLGIGGYTF
TGTGCCAGCTCACCATCACTAGGGATTGGTGGCTACACCTTC
>16|NA|NA|TRBV30|TRBJ1-5
CAWSPGTDYSNQPQHF
TGTGCCTGGAGCCCAGGAACAGATTATAGCAATCAGCCCCAGCATTTT